The 29 T cell receptor beta chains listed next were all sequenced from one sample in a study of blood T cell repertoires in COVID-19. TCRdb's copy holds only in-frame clones and misses some; the assay was immunoSEQ multiplex PCR. The sample holds thousands of clones; about 87% are singletons and the top ten take 9.9%. The sample comprised peripheral blood. The source is a human donor in a cohort sampled during active COVID-19.

The rearrangement links TRBV19 to TRBJ2-1, with 7 bases that match TRBD1. Germline loops: CDR1 LNHDA, CDR2 SQIVND (reference sequence). Trimming at V came to 5 bases and at J to 0 bases, leaving 10 bases not matched to a gene. The CDR3 runs to 17 residues. In nucleotides, the CDR3 is TGTGCCAGTAGTCTTCGGGGACAGTCGAGCTCCTACAATGAGCAGTTCTTC. It is translated as CASSLRGQSSSYNEQFF.

The gene calls are TRBV30 and TRBJ2-4, with TRBD1 matching over 8 bases. The length of the CDR3 is 14 residues. Unmatched junction bases numbered 4, after V lost 0 bases and J lost 6 bases. CDR1 and CDR2 from the germline V gene are GTSNPN and SVGIG (reference sequence). In DNA form, the CDR3 reads TGTGCCTGGAGTGTAGGTCAGGGGGCAAACATTCAGTACTTC. Amino acids: CAWSVGQGANIQYF.

This chain uses TRBV11-3 with TRBJ2-7; 7 bases match TRBD2. J was trimmed by 1 base and V by 5 bases; bases with no gene match: 5. The CDR3 is made up of 14 amino acids. Germline-derived CDR1 and CDR2 are SGHNT and YENEEA. As DNA, the CDR3 is TGTGCCAGCAGCCCTGGACTAGGTTCCTACGAGCAGTACTTC. Amino acid sequence: CASSPGLGSYEQYF. The variable domain in full, with the rest retrieved from reference TRBV11-3 and TRBJ2-7, is EAGVVQSPRYKIIEKKQPVAFWCNPISGHNTLYWYLQNLGQGPELLIRYENEEAVDDSQLPKDRFSAERLKGVDSTLKIQPAELGDSAVYLCASSPGLGSYEQYFGPGTRLTVT.

The rearrangement links TRBV7-9 to TRBJ1-1, with D possibly matching TRBD1 (5 bases). Trimming stripped 4 bases from V and 10 bases from J, with 7 bases between. Germline V gene data show CDR1 as SEHNR and CDR2 as FQNEAQ (reference sequence). The CDR3 runs to 10 residues. The CDR3 here is CASSSQVAFF. Here the CDR3 DNA reads TGTGCCAGCAGCTCACAGGTAGCTTTCTTT.

The chain uses TRBV5-1 and TRBJ2-7; TRBD2 aligns across 11 bases. Germline loops: CDR1 SGHRS, CDR2 YFSETQ. Trimming removed 1 base from V and 0 bases from J; junction bases left unmatched: 12. The CDR3 covers 19 residues. The CDR3 DNA is TGCGCCAGCAGCTTGACGACTAGCGGGATTAGGGGTCGCTCCTACGAGCAGTACTTC. Its protein is CASSLTTSGIRGRSYEQYF.

V is TRBV18 and J is TRBJ1-5; D possibly corresponds to TRBD1 (6 bases). Trimming removed 3 bases at V and 1 base at J, with 13 bases between. CDR1 KGHSH and CDR2 LQKENI come from the germline V gene. The CDR3 sequence is 16 residues long. DNA of the CDR3: TGTGCCAGCTCACCTGTAGAGGGACACAGCAATCAGCCCCAGCATTTT. This codes for CASSPVEGHSNQPQHF.

The V gene is TRBV15, the J gene TRBJ2-7, with 7 bases aligning to TRBD1. Germline CDR1 LNHNV, CDR2 YYDKDF (reference sequence). J gave up 2 bases and V 0 bases, and 1 base lay outside the gene matches. This CDR3 region has 14 residues. This chain's CDR3 is CATSREGQAYEQYF. In DNA, the CDR3 is TGTGCCACCAGCAGAGAAGGACAGGCCTACGAGCAGTACTTC.

The rearrangement uses TRBV7-9 and TRBJ2-1; 7 nucleotides match TRBD1. V shed 4 bases, J shed 4 bases, and the junction held 7 bases outside the gene matches. The CDR3 length is 15 residues. Germline V CDR1 and CDR2: SEHNR, FQNEAQ (reference sequence). The CDR3 coding sequence is TGTGCCAGCAGCTCCGACAGGGCGATTTACAATGAGCAGTTCTTC. Protein: CASSSDRAIYNEQFF.

The J gene is TRBJ2-2, the V gene TRBV2, with 11 bases identical to TRBD2. Germline V gene data show CDR1 as SNHLY and CDR2 as FYNNEI. V lost 0 bases, J lost 7 bases, and 7 bases stayed unmatched. This CDR3 has 17 amino acids. In nucleotides, the CDR3 is TGTGCCAGCAGTGAAGCGGTAGCGGGAGGGCCGGGCGGGGAGCTGTTTTTT. Translating it yields CASSEAVAGGPGGELFF.

This clone was seen a handful of times. This chain connects TRBV23-1 to TRBJ1-5; D gene ambiguous. Being an ORF, TRBV23-1 has a function that is uncertain. V was trimmed by 3 bases and J by 4 bases, leaving 10 bases between them. CDR3 length: 14 amino acids. The CDR3 spells CASSHPAGNQPQHF. CDR3 nucleotides: TGCGCCAGCAGTCACCCCGCGGGGAATCAGCCCCAGCATTTT.

The CDR3 spells CASSFQTGYVEQFF. CDR3 bases: TGTGCCAGCAGCTTTCAGACAGGGTACGTTGAGCAGTTCTTC. The genes are TRBV5-8 and TRBJ2-1; 7 positions agree with TRBD1. The CDR3 spans 14 residues. J gave up 9 bases and V 2 bases, and 8 bases lay outside the gene matches. Per the germline V gene, CDR1 is SGHTS and CDR2 is YDEGEE.

The CDR3 loop reads CASSFGTSGSGGTDTQYF. The CDR3 DNA reads TGTGCCAGCAGCTTTGGGACTAGCGGGAGCGGTGGCACAGATACGCAGTATTTT. The chain uses TRBV11-2 and TRBJ2-3; the match to TRBD2 covers 14 bases. The CDR3 loop spans 18 amino acids. Germline CDR1 SGHAT, CDR2 FQNNGV. With V trimmed by 3 bases and J by 1 base, 6 bases remained unmatched.

This chain joins TRBV24-1 and TRBJ1-1, with TRBD1 matching over 7 bases. Germline loops: CDR1 KGHDR, CDR2 SFDVKD. The CDR3 is made up of 14 amino acids. V dropped 4 bases and J dropped 6; count of bases not matched to a gene: 7. CDR3: CATSDSGQSPEAFF. The CDR3 nucleotides read TGTGCCACCAGTGACTCGGGACAGAGTCCTGAAGCTTTCTTT.

The rearrangement links TRBV6-1 to TRBJ2-7; D gene ambiguous. The CDR3 runs 14 residues. CDR1 and CDR2 (germline): MNHNS, SASEGT. The ends were cut back, 3 bases at V and 3 bases at J, with 12 bases in the middle. CDR3 amino acids: CASSEESRFYEQYF. CDR3 DNA: TGTGCCAGCAGTGAGGAGTCTAGGTTCTACGAGCAGTACTTC.

The chain couples TRBV10-2 to TRBJ2-7; unclear D gene. Trimming shortened V by 2 bases and J by 0 bases, and 5 bases separated the two germline ends. Germline values: CDR1 WSHSY, CDR2 SAAADI. The length of the CDR3 is 13 residues. The CDR3 reads CASSEPFSYEQYF. DNA for the CDR3: TGCGCCAGCAGTGAGCCGTTCTCCTACGAGCAGTACTTC.

This clone has just one count. The J gene is TRBJ2-7, the V gene TRBV11-3, with 9 bases matching TRBD1. The V and J ends lost 5 bases and 2 bases, in that order; junction bases with no gene match: 7. CDR1 is SGHNT, CDR2 YENEEA, per germline. This CDR3 region has 15 residues. In DNA form, the CDR3 reads TGTGCCAGCAGCCCCACCGGGACAGGGCCCTACGAGCAGTACTTC. It is translated as CASSPTGTGPYEQYF.

This clone was found once. This chain links TRBV19 with TRBJ2-1; 7 bases are shared with TRBD2. CDR3 length: 15 amino acids. Trimming took 5 bases from V and 0 from J; bases not matched to a gene: 4. Germline lookup yields CDR1 LNHDA and CDR2 SQIVND (reference sequence). DNA of the CDR3: TGTGCCAGTAGTCCTAGCGGTGGCTCCTACAATGAGCAGTTCTTC. This translates into CASSPSGGSYNEQFF.

A few counts support this clone. The V call is TRBV5-1, the J call TRBJ1-2; 11 bases are a match to TRBD1. Trimming removed 4 bases from V and 4 bases from J; junction bases left unmatched: 3. This CDR3 comprises 14 residues. Germline loops: CDR1 SGHRS, CDR2 YFSETQ. The CDR3 sequence is CASSEGQGGYGYTF. The CDR3 region has the DNA TGCGCCAGCAGCGAGGGACAGGGGGGCTATGGCTACACCTTC.

The chain uses TRBV6-6 and TRBJ2-7; 9 bases are shared with TRBD1. V shed 2 bases, J shed 3 bases, and the junction held 5 bases outside the gene matches. The CDR3 totals 15 residues. Germline V gene data show CDR1 as MNHNY and CDR2 as SVGAGI (reference sequence). The CDR3 is CASSYPGQGSYEQYF. The DNA for the CDR3 is TGTGCCAGCAGTTACCCGGGACAGGGAAGCTACGAGCAGTACTTC.

Only one count was recorded for this clone. The rearrangement joins TRBV6-5 to TRBJ2-7; 8 bases agree with TRBD2. Trimming at V came to 10 bases and at J to 4 bases, leaving 6 bases not matched to a gene. The germline gives CDR1 MNHEY, CDR2 SVGAGI. This CDR3 is 12 amino acids long. The CDR3 sequence: CAILSGNYEQYF. The CDR3 DNA is TGTGCCATCCTTAGCGGGAATTACGAGCAGTACTTC.

In DNA, the CDR3 is TGCAGCGTTGAACGGTGGACAGGGGCAGATACGCAGTATTTT. As protein: CSVERWTGADTQYF. This chain joins TRBV29-1 and TRBJ2-3; 9 positions match TRBD1. The germline gives CDR1 SQVTM, CDR2 ANQGSEA. The CDR3 length is 14 residues. V lost 2 bases to trimming and J lost 4 bases; unmatched junction nucleotides: 4.

The chain is built from TRBV19 and TRBJ2-7; 7 bases fit TRBD1. J gave up 3 bases and V 9 bases, and 2 bases lay outside the gene matches. The germline CDR1 and CDR2 sequences are LNHDA and SQIVND (reference sequence). This CDR3 contains 11 residues. CDR3 sequence reads: CARGTVYEQYF. DNA for the CDR3: TGTGCCAGGGGGACAGTCTACGAGCAGTACTTC. The complete variable domain, with remaining parts taken from reference TRBV19 and TRBJ2-7, reads DGGITQSPKYLFRKEGQNVTLSCEQNLNHDAMYWYRQDPGQGLRLIYYSQIVNDFQKGDIAEGYSVSREKKESFPLTVTSAQKNPTAFYLCARGTVYEQYFGPGTRLTVT.

This clone was seen a few times. This rearrangement joins TRBV5-1 to TRBJ2-6, with D possibly matching TRBD2 (7 bases). This CDR3 has 18 residues. Trimming cost V 0 bases and J 3 bases, with 16 bases left between them. The germline V gene encodes CDR1 SGHRS and CDR2 YFSETQ. In nucleotides, the CDR3 is TGCGCCAGCAGCTTGGGCCTTCGGGGGGCAATTGGGGCCAACGTCCTGACTTTC. It is translated as CASSLGLRGAIGANVLTF.

The chain links TRBV7-9 to TRBJ2-5; perhaps TRBD1 as D (6 bases). Germline loops: CDR1 SEHNR, CDR2 FQNEAQ (reference sequence). This CDR3 contains 15 residues. Trimming took off 7 bases at V and 2 bases at J, with 17 bases between the two ends. The CDR3 sequence: CASTPPGDNQETQYF. DNA for the CDR3: TGTGCCAGCACCCCACCAGGGGACAATCAAGAGACCCAGTACTTC.

This clone was counted a single time. This chain joins TRBV19 and TRBJ2-5; 15 bases fit TRBD2. V shed 3 bases, J shed 4 bases, and the junction held 6 bases outside the gene matches. The germline gives CDR1 LNHDA, CDR2 SQIVND (reference sequence). The CDR3 loop spans 17 amino acids. Here the CDR3 reads CASSMHPGLAGGETQYF. The CDR3 DNA follows: TGTGCCAGTAGTATGCACCCGGGACTAGCGGGAGGAGAGACCCAGTACTTC.

The chain recombines TRBV7-6 with TRBJ2-3, with TRBD2 identical over 9 bases. With 5 bases clipped from V and 1 base from J, the junction kept 10 bases outside the gene matches. The CDR3 has 17 amino acids. CDR1 and CDR2 (germline): SGHVS, FNYEAQ. The CDR3 is CASSGGVRTSGTDTQYF. The CDR3 coding sequence is TGTGCCAGCAGCGGGGGGGTAAGGACTAGCGGCACAGATACGCAGTATTTT.

CDR3 sequence: CASSLRRAGGRGVETQYF. The CDR3 bases are TGTGCCAGCAGCTTACGGCGGGCGGGGGGGAGAGGAGTCGAGACCCAGTACTTC. The rearrangement joins TRBV11-2 to TRBJ2-5; 9 nucleotides align to TRBD2. V trimming: 2 bases; J trimming: 5 bases; junction bases outside the gene matches: 15. Germline CDR1 is SGHAT and CDR2 is FQNNGV. CDR3 length equals 18 residues.

The chain uses TRBV28 and TRBJ2-3; 14 bases map to TRBD2. V was clipped by 7 bases and J by 6 bases; unmatched bases: 6. Germline CDR1 and CDR2: MDHEN and SYDVKM. There are 15 residues in the CDR3. The CDR3 coding sequence is TGTGCCAGCAAGGCGACTAGCGGGAGGGCCGATACGCAGTATTTT. Translating gives CASKATSGRADTQYF.

This chain uses TRBV13 with TRBJ2-3; TRBD2 agrees at 10 bases. CDR1 and CDR2 from the germline V gene are PRHDT and FYEKMQ (reference sequence). CDR3 length: 14 amino acids. Trimming cost V 5 bases and J 6 bases; bases outside gene matches: 5. The CDR3 nucleotides read TGTGCCAGCAGCCATGGACTAGCGGAGGATACGCAGTATTTT. Protein sequence: CASSHGLAEDTQYF.